This T cell receptor beta chain is drawn from a study of T cell changes during pregnancy in multiple sclerosis (dated by TCRdb to between 2018 and 2021). A note on the overall study: Changes in the T cell repertoire over the course of pregnancy were examined in this study in women with multiple sclerosis.

Its CDR3 holds 13 amino acids, cysteine through phenylalanine. Only CDR3 DNA is held: 39 bases, read in frame from base 1. The junction carries 8 bases between V and J, which are trimmed by 5 bases and 1 base respectively. The germline V gene provides CDR1 KGHSY and CDR2 FQNENV. Libraries came from the immunoSEQ multiplex PCR assay. The table was pulled from immuneACCESS by TCRdb, which kept in-frame rearrangements only. Such tables lose some clones; where checked, under half of the loss comes from unresolved V genes, and the rest has no known cause. The sample table contains over 55,000 clones; only one count was recorded for nearly 90% of them. In total, the top ten clones hold around 2.5% of the sample. On this clone: The specificity of this receptor is unknown. The sample holds no much larger clone one base away, and base qualities are not on file.

This TCR derives from a female donor with multiple sclerosis, enrolled in a pregnancy study. The input for sequencing was peripheral blood, taken in the first trimester of pregnancy. The chain employs TRBV16 and TRBJ1-1; no D gene is confidently identified. The CDR3 region has the sequence CASSGPANTEAFF. Read as DNA, the sequence is TGTGCCAGCAGCGGCCCCGCGAACACTGAAGCTTTCTTT.